This TCR beta chain is drawn from a study of cytomegalovirus exposure and HLA in healthy donors. Study-level points and caveats: Confirmation in vitro established that a few CMV-associated chains were specific for CMV antigens. Evidence from a later analysis indicated that most CMV-associated TCR beta chains looked HLA-restricted.

Primers included in the PCR were 60 Vbeta and 13 Jbeta primers. Libraries were prepared by immunoSEQ multiplex PCR; TCRdb keeps only in-frame clonotypes and omits some of them. The table has about 78,000 clones, 60% to 80% seen once. The V gene end was trimmed by 4 bases and the J gene end by 6 bases; junction bases not matched to a gene: 7. CDR3 size: 14 residues. Looked up from germline, CDR1 is SGHRS and CDR2 is YFSETQ. Of note for this clone: Its target is not known.

This sequence originates from a woman aged 50 to 65 in good health and CMV-seropositive. This chain joins TRBV5-1 and TRBJ2-7; TRBD1 matches 10 bases. Sequenced sample: PBMCs. CDR3 sequence (DNA): TGCGCCAGCAGCCTGCCGGGACAGGGGTCCGAGCAGTACTTC. Amino acid sequence: CASSLPGQGSEQYF.